The rows below give T cell receptor beta chains drawn from one sample of a study of beta chain features in type 1 diabetes. Sequenced by immunoSEQ multiplex PCR; TCRdb stores in-frame clones only, minus some. Among about 180,000 clones listed, approximately 8% were seen once. Sequencing was performed on central memory CD4+ T cells from blood. The receptors derive from a man in his late teens or twenties with type 1 diabetes. CDR3s include the opening cysteine and the closing phenylalanine or tryptophan. A D gene is named only where the DNA matches it firmly. Clone size is not always given. Where it is, it says once, few, many or a class for expanded clones.

v_gene: TRBV30
abundance: few
j_gene: TRBJ2-1
d_gene: TRBD2
CDR3nt: TGTGCCTGGAGTGGGGGGGGTGAGCAGTTCTTC
CDR3aa: CAWSGGGEQFF

v_gene: TRBV5-1
abundance: few
j_gene: TRBJ2-7
d_gene: TRBD1
CDR3nt: TGCGCCAGCAGTCCAACGGGACAGGGTCTCCACGAGCAGTACTTC
CDR3aa: CASSPTGQGLHEQYF

v_gene: TRBV11-2
abundance: NA
j_gene: TRBJ2-2
d_gene: TRBD1
CDR3nt: TGTGCCAGCAGCCCTGGGGGACAGCGAACCGGGGAGCTGTTTTTT
CDR3aa: CASSPGGQRTGELFF

v_gene: TRBV5-1
abundance: NA
j_gene: TRBJ2-7
d_gene: TRBD2
CDR3nt: TGCGCCAGCAGCTTGTTGCCAGCGGGGGGGAACTACGAGCAGTACTTC
CDR3aa: CASSLLPAGGNYEQYF

v_gene: TRBV5-1
abundance: NA
j_gene: TRBJ2-5
d_gene: NA
CDR3nt: TGCGCCAGCAGCCCGGAGCAAGAGACCCAGTACTTC
CDR3aa: CASSPEQETQYF

v_gene: TRBV9
abundance: NA
j_gene: TRBJ1-2
d_gene: NA
CDR3nt: TGTGCCAGCACTCGCTCGACGGGGTCAAACTATGGCTACACCTTC
CDR3aa: CASTRSTGSNYGYTF

v_gene: TRBV2
abundance: NA
j_gene: TRBJ2-6
d_gene: TRBD2
CDR3nt: TGTGCCAGCAGTGAAACGGGGGGGACCGGGGCCAACGTCCTGACTTTC
CDR3aa: CASSETGGTGANVLTF

v_gene: TRBV28
abundance: few
j_gene: TRBJ1-5
d_gene: TRBD1
CDR3nt: TGTGCCAGCAGTTATGTGGGACAGAGATATAGCAATCAGCCCCAGCATTTT
CDR3aa: CASSYVGQRYSNQPQHF

v_gene: TRBV15
abundance: few
j_gene: TRBJ2-4
d_gene: NA
CDR3nt: TGTGCCACCAGCAGAGCCGGGGAGGCCAAAAACATTCAGTACTTC
CDR3aa: CATSRAGEAKNIQYF

v_gene: TRBV9
abundance: few
j_gene: TRBJ1-6
d_gene: TRBD1
CDR3nt: TGTGCCAGCAGTAGGGAAGGGGGACAGTTTAATTCACCCCTCCACTTT
CDR3aa: CASSREGGQFNSPLHF

v_gene: TRBV5-4
abundance: NA
j_gene: TRBJ2-3
d_gene: NA
CDR3nt: TGTGCCAGCAGTGAAAGGGGGGGAATGGATACGCAGTATTTT
CDR3aa: CASSERGGMDTQYF

v_gene: TRBV30
abundance: NA
j_gene: TRBJ2-7
d_gene: NA
CDR3nt: TGTGCCTGGAGTGTCCCGGGACTCGTCTACGAGCAGTACTTC
CDR3aa: CAWSVPGLVYEQYF

v_gene: TRBV27
abundance: NA
j_gene: TRBJ2-7
d_gene: TRBD2
CDR3nt: TGTGCCAGCAGCCGGGAGGGGCCACTAGCGGGAGCGTACGAGCAGTACTTC
CDR3aa: CASSREGPLAGAYEQYF

v_gene: TRBV19
abundance: NA
j_gene: TRBJ2-3
d_gene: NA
CDR3nt: TGTGCCAGTAGTATAGAGGGCAGGATGACGCCAGATACGCAGTATTTT
CDR3aa: CASSIEGRMTPDTQYF